Listed here is a single T cell receptor beta chain. Its cognate antigen has yet to be identified. Base-call qualities are not available, and no considerably larger clone is one nucleotide away. The data stem from a study of T cells in tuberculosis (dated by TCRdb to the late 2010s). Notes on the research overall: In the study, CD1B tetramers and high-throughput TCR immunosequencing were combined to characterize T cells specific for the mycobacterial lipid antigen glucose monomycolate (GMM). In a South African clinical cohort, IGRA-negative adolescents, IGRA-positive adolescents with latent tuberculosis and adults with active tuberculosis were compared, with more than 8 people in each group.

TCR libraries were generated with the immunoSEQ multiplex PCR assay, using TCR-beta and/or TCR-alpha/delta assays for each sample. The amplified TCR libraries were sequenced on the Illumina high-throughput platform. As for how the authors treated the data: Clustering and dimensionality reduction relied on pairwise TCRdist distances among GMM-specific receptors from T cells that were either sorted ex vivo or expanded in vitro. The score assigned to each clinical repertoire was mean NN-distance, meaning the average TCRdist to the nearest 10% of tetramer-positive reference sequences. GEM TCR motif frequency was calculated as the fraction of unique TCRs that matched known GEM sequences by V/J usage and CDR3 length. Active tuberculosis was classified by linear discriminant analysis with leave-one-out cross-validation, implemented in scikit-learn. TCRdb carries this immuneACCESS record with in-frame sequences only. Its versions omit some clonotypes, under half of them owing to an unresolved V gene in the studies checked, with the rest unexplained. V, J and clone size reflect that table, while D and trimming were determined from the DNA. The sample table shows about 45,000 clones, and roughly 94% are seen once. Clones ranked in the top ten supply around 2% of the sample.

At study entry, a tuberculin skin test and the QuantiFERON-TB GOLD In-Tube IGRA were used to screen adolescents for latent tuberculosis infection. Unsorted cryopreserved PBMC were immunosequenced, covering on average roughly 98,000 T cells per clinical donor. Eleven high schools in the Worcester region of the Western Cape, South Africa, served as enrollment sites for adolescents aged 12 to 18 years. Ten or so adolescents infected with M. tuberculosis and about ten uninfected adolescents were chosen and matched for age and sex. Adolescent PBMC were isolated from freshly drawn heparinized blood by density centrifugation and cryopreserved. Relative to germline, V is missing 3 bases and J is missing 1 base, with 6 bases of the junction outside any gene match. Measured from the cysteine to the phenylalanine, the CDR3 is 17 residues long. Here the CDR3 DNA is all that survives: 51 bases in frame from base 1. Taken from the germline V gene, the CDR1 and CDR2 loops are KGHSH and LQKENI.

Here is what the overall study found, with its caveats: A classifier using the diverse GMM-specific repertoire reached 87% accuracy (AUROC around 0.9), compared with 60% to 75% accuracy using GEM motif frequencies. Compared with IGRA-negative controls, TCR-alpha repertoires from active tuberculosis had smaller mean NN-distances to GMM-specific TCRs, which suggests clonal expansion of these TCRs. Clinical samples were selected based on the availability of cryopreserved specimens, with adults included as active tuberculosis cases and adolescents included as controls. Smaller NN-distances were partly driven by shorter CDR3-alpha lengths in active tuberculosis patients, and statistical significance was not reached for the TCR-beta difference.

The chain is made from TRBV18 and TRBJ2-3; 11 of the junction bases match TRBD1. What was sequenced was PBMCs. The clonotype originates from a donor aged 10-35 years with latent tuberculosis or without tuberculosis infection. Some clones in this sample may be carry-over from other donors' samples. The CDR3 in this case is CASSPGQGEVGTDTQYF. The base sequence is TGTGCCAGCTCACCGGGACAGGGGGAAGTGGGCACAGATACGCAGTATTTT.